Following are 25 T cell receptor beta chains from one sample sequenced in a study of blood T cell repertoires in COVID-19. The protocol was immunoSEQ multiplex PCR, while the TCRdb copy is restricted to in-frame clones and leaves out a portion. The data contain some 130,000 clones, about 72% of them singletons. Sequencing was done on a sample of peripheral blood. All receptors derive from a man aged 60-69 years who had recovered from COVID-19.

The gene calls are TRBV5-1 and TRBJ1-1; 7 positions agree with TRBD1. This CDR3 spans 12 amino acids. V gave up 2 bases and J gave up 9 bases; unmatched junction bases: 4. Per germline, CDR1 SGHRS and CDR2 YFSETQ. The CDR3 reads CASSFTGEKAFF. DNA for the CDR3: TGCGCCAGCAGCTTTACAGGGGAAAAAGCTTTCTTT.

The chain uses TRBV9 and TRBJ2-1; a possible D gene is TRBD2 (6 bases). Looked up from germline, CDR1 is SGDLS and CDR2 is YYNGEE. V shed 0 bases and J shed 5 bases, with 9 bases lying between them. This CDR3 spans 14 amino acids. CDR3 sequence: CASSVAGRHNEQFF. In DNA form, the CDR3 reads TGTGCCAGCAGCGTAGCCGGGAGACACAATGAGCAGTTCTTC.

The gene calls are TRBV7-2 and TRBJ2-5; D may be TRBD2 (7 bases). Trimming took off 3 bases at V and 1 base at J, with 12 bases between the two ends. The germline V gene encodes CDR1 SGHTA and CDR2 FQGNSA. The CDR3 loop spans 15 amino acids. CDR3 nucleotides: TGTGCCAGCAGCTTGGGAGGGGGGCGCCAAGAGACCCAGTACTTC. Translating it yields CASSLGGGRQETQYF.

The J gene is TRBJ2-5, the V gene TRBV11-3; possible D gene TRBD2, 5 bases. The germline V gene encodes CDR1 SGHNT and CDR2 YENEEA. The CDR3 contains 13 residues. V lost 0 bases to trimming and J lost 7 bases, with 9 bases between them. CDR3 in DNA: TGTGCCAGCAGCTTAGACGGAGGTGGGACCCAGTACTTC. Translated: CASSLDGGGTQYF.

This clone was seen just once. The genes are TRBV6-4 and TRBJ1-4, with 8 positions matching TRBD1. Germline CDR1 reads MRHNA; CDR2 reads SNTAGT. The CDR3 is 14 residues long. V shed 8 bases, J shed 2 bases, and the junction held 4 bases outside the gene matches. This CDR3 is CASGWTGTNEKLFF. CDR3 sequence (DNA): TGTGCCAGCGGATGGACAGGGACTAATGAAAAACTGTTTTTT.

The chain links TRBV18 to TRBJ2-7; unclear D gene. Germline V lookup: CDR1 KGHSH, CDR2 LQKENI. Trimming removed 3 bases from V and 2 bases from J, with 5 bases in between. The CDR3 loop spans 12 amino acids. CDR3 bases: TGTGCCAGCTCACCTTCAGCCTACGAGCAGTACTTC. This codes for CASSPSAYEQYF. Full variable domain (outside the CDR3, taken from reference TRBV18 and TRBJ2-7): NAGVMQNPRHLVRRRGQEARLRCSPMKGHSHVYWYRQLPEEGLKFMVYLQKENIIDESGMPKERFSAEFPKEGPSILRIQQVVRGDSAAYFCASSPSAYEQYFGPGTRLTVT.

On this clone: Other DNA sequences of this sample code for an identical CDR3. The CDR3 DNA is TGCGCCAGCAGCTTGGGAGGAAATGAGCAGTTCTTC. Translated: CASSLGGNEQFF. V usage is TRBV5-1 and J usage is TRBJ2-1; no reliable D call. The V end lost 0 bases, the J end lost 7 bases, and 5 bases lay between the germline ends. CDR1 is SGHRS and CDR2 is YFSETQ in the germline V gene. This CDR3 is built from 12 residues. Using reference TRBV5-1 and TRBJ2-1 for the parts outside the CDR3, the full variable domain is KAGVTQTPRYLIKTRGQQVTLSCSPISGHRSVSWYQQTPGQGLQFLFEYFSETQRNKGNFPGRFSGRQFSNSRSEMNVSTLELGDSALYLCASSLGGNEQFFGPGTRLTVL.

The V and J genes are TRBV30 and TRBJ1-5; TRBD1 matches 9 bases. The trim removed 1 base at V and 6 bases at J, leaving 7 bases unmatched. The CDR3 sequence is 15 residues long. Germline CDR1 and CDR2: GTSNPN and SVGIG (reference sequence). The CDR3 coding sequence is TGTGCCTGGAGTGGGCCCGGGACAGGGTCTCAGCCCCAGCATTTT. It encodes CAWSGPGTGSQPQHF.

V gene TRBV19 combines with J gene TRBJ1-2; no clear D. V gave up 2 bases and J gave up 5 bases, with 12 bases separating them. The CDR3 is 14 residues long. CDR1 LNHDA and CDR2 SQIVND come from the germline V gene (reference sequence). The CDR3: CASSISGEQYGYTF. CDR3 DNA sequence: TGTGCCAGTAGTATAAGTGGAGAGCAATATGGCTACACCTTC.

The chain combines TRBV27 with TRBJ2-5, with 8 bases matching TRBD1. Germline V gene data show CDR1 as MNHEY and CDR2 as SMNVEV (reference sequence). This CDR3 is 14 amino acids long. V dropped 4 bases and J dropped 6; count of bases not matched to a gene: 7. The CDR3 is CASSSPRTGQTQYF. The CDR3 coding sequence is TGTGCCAGCAGTTCCCCCCGGACAGGGCAGACCCAGTACTTC.

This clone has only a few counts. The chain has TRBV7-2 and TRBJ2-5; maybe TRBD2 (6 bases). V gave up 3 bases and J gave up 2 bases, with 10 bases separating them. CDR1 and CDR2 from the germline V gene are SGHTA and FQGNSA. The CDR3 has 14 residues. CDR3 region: CASSFTSTQETQYF. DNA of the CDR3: TGTGCCAGCAGCTTTACTAGCACTCAAGAGACCCAGTACTTC.

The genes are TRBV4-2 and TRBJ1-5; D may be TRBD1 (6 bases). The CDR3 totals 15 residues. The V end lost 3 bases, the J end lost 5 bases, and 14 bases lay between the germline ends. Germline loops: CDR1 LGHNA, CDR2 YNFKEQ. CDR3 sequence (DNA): TGTGCCAGCAGCCAGGGTGGGGGGGGCCATCAGCCCCAGCATTTT. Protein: CASSQGGGGHQPQHF.

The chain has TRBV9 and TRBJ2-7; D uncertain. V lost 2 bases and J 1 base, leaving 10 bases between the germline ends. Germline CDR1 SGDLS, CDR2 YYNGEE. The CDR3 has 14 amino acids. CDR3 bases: TGTGCCAGCAGCGTCGACACACGTTCCTACGAGCAGTACTTC. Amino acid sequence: CASSVDTRSYEQYF.

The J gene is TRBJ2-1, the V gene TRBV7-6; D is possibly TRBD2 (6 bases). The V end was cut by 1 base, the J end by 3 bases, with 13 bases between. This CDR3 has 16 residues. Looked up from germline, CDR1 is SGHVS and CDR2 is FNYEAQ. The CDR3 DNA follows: TGTGCCAGCAGCTTAGATCAGGGAGGCCTCTACAATGAGCAGTTCTTC. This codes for CASSLDQGGLYNEQFF. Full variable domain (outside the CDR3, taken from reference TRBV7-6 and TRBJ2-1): GAGVSQSPRYKVTKRGQDVALRCDPISGHVSLYWYRQALGQGPEFLTYFNYEAQQDKSGLPNDRFSAERPEGSISTLTIQRTEQRDSAMYRCASSLDQGGLYNEQFFGPGTRLTVL.

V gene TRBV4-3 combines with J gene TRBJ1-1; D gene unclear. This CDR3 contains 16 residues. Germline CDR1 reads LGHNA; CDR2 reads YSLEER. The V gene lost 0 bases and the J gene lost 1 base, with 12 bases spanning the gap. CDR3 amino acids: CASSQDWRRQNTEAFF. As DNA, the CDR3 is TGCGCCAGCAGCCAAGATTGGCGCAGGCAGAACACTGAAGCTTTCTTT.

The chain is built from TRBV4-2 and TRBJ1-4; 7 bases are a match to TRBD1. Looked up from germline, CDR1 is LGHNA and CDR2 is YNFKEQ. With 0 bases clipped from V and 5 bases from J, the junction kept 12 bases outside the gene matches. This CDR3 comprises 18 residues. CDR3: CASSQDLSRGALNEKLFF. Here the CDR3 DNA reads TGTGCCAGCAGCCAAGATCTCAGCAGGGGGGCCTTGAATGAAAAACTGTTTTTT.

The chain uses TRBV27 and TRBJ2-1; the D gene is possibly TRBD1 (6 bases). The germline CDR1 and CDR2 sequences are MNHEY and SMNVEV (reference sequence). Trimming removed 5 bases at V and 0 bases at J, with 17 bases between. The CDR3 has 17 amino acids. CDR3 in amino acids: CASSPVGTRGSYNEQFF. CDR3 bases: TGTGCCAGCAGTCCAGTTGGGACACGGGGCTCCTACAATGAGCAGTTCTTC.

CDR3 coding DNA: TGTGCCAGCAGCTTACGAGGACTGGGCACAGATACGCAGTATTTT. It encodes CASSLRGLGTDTQYF. The chain links TRBV7-3 to TRBJ2-3, with D tentatively TRBD2 (5 bases). Germline CDR1 SGHTA, CDR2 FQGTGA. The CDR3 is 15 amino acids. With 2 bases removed from V and 1 base from J, the gap between germline ends came to 10 bases. Full variable domain (missing parts from reference TRBV7-3 and TRBJ2-3): GAGVSQTPSNKVTEKGKYVELRCDPISGHTALYWYRQSLGQGPEFLIYFQGTGAADDSGLPNDRFFAVRPEGSVSTLKIQRTERGDSAVYLCASSLRGLGTDTQYFGPGTRLTVL.

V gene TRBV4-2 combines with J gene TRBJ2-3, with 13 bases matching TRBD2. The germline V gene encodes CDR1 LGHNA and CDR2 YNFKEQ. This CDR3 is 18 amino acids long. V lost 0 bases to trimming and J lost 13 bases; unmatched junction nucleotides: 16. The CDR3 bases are TGTGCCAGCAGCCAAGAGGACCTTCGCACTAGCGGGAGGGCCGTGGAGTATTTT. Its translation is CASSQEDLRTSGRAVEYF.

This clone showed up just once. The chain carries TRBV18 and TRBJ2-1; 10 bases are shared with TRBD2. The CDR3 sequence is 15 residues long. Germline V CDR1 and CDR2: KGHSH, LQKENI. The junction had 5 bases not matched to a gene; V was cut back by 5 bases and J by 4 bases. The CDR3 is CASSVTSGVYNEQFF. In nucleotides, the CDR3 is TGTGCCAGCTCAGTCACTAGCGGGGTGTACAATGAGCAGTTCTTC.

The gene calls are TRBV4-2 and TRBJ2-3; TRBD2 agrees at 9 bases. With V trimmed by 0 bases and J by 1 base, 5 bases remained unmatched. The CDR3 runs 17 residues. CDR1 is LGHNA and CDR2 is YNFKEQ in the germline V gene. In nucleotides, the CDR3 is TGTGCCAGCAGCCAAGATCGAGCGGGAGGAGGCACAGATACGCAGTATTTT. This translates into CASSQDRAGGGTDTQYF.

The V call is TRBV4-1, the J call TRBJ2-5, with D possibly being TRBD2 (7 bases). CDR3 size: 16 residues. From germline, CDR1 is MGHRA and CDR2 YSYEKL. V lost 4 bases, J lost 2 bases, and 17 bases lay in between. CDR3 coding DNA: TGCGCCAGCAGCCCGCGGGGGCTAGCGGAACAAGAGACCCAGTACTTC. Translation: CASSPRGLAEQETQYF.

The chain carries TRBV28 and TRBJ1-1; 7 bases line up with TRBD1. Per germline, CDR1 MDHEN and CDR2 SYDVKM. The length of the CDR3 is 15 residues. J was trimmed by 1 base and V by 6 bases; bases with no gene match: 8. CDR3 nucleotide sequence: TGTGCCAGCAGCCGAACAGGGACAGAGAACACTGAAGCTTTCTTT. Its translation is CASSRTGTENTEAFF.

The CDR3 sequence is CASSQVLTSGTDTQYF. In nucleotides, the CDR3 is TGTGCCAGCAGCCAAGTTTTAACTAGCGGCACAGATACGCAGTATTTT. The chain couples TRBV4-2 to TRBJ2-3; TRBD2 matches 7 bases. The CDR3 covers 16 residues. CDR1 and CDR2 (germline): LGHNA, YNFKEQ. The V and J ends lost 1 base and 1 base, in that order; junction bases with no gene match: 5.

The DNA of the CDR3 is TGTGCCAGCAGCCAAGAAGCGTGGGAGTTCTATGGCTACACCTTC. As protein: CASSQEAWEFYGYTF. The chain recombines TRBV4-2 with TRBJ1-2, with D unclear. Germline V lookup: CDR1 LGHNA, CDR2 YNFKEQ. This CDR3 spans 15 amino acids. V was cut by 0 bases and J by 4 bases, with 12 bases left in between.